This TCR beta chain appears in the sequencing data of a study of OX40 agonist ivuxolimab in advanced cancers. Study in general: Patients got intravenous ivuxolimab at 0.01 to 10 mg/kg every 2 weeks. Anti-PD-1, anti-PD-L1 or anti-CTLA-4 therapy given earlier was allowed, and roughly 40% had some.

About this clone: Its cognate antigen is unknown.

Assay: immunoSEQ multiplex PCR; the TCRdb copy retains only in-frame clones and omits some. Among approximately 40,000 clones listed, more than 70% were seen once. Whole-study results and caveats: CD4+ T cells averaged fewer expanded clones than CD8+ T cells. At 0.1 to 3.0 mg/kg and by week 6, clonal expansion occurred in CD4+ and CD8+ blood T cells.

This receptor was identified in an adult with an advanced solid tumor such as melanoma, head and neck, liver or kidney cancer. Sequenced material: CD4+ or CD8+ T cells sorted from blood, taken in a trial of the OX40 agonist ivuxolimab.

CDR3 amino acids: CASSLKWPLNQPQHF. The DNA for the CDR3 is TGCGCCAGCAGCTTAAAATGGCCGCTTAATCAGCCCCAGCATTTT. V usage is TRBV4-1 and J usage is TRBJ1-5; D is ambiguous. Trimming pared 5 bases from V and 4 bases from J, leaving 15 bases between. Per germline, CDR1 MGHRA and CDR2 YSYEKL. The length of the CDR3 is 15 residues.